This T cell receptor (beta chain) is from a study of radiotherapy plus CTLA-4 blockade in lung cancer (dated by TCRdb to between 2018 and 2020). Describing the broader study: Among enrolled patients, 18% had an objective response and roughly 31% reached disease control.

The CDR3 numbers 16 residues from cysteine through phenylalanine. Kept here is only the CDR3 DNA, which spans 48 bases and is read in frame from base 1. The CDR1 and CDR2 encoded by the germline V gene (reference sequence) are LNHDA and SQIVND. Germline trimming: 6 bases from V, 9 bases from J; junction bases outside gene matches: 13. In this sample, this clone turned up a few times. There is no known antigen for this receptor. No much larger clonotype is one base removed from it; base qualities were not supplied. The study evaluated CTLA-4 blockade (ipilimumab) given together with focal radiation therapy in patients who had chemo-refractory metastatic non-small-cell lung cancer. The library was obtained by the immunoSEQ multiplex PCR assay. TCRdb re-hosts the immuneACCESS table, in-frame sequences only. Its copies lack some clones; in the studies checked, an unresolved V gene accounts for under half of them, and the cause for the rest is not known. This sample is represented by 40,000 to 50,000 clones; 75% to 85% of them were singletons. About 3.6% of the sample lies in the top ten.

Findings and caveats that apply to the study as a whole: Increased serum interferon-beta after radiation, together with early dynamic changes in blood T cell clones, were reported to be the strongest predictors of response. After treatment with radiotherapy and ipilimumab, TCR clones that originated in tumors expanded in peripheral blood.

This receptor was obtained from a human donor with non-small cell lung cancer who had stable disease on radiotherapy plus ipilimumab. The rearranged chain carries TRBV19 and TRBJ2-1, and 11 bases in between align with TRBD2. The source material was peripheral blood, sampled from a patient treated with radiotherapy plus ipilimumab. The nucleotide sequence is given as TGTGCCAGTAGGACAGGGGTGGCTAGCGGGAGGTCTGAGCAGTTCTTC. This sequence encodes CASRTGVASGRSEQFF.